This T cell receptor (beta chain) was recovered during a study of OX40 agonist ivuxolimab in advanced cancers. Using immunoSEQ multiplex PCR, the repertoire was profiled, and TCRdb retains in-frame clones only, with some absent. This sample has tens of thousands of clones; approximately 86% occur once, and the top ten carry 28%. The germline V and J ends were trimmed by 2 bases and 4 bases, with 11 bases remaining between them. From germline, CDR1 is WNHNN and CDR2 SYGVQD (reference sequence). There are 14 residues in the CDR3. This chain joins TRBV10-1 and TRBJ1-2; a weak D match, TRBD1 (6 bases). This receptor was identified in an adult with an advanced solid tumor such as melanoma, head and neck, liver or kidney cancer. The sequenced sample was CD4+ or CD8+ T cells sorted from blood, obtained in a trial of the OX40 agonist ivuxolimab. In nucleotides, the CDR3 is TGCGCCAGCAGTGAGGGAGAGGGGGGCTATGGCTACACCTTC. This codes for CASSEGEGGYGYTF.